This is a list of T cell receptor beta chains from one sample in a study of shared clonotypes between healthy human individuals. Using immunoSEQ multiplex PCR, the repertoire was profiled, and TCRdb retains in-frame clones only, with some absent. Among 2,500,000 or so clones listed, 93% were seen once. Sequencing input: naive CD4+ T cells from PBMCs. The origin of the receptors is a man aged 18 to 30 in good health. Some clones in this sample may be carry-over from other donors' samples. Both conserved end residues are trimmed from each CDR3. D genes are given only for firm matches. The size field is filled for only some rows; it gives once, few, many or a size class.

TRBD2	TRBV18	TRBJ2-1	NA	12	ASSPRLAKDEQF
NA	TRBV19	TRBJ2-4	NA	12	ASSRGLAKNIQY
TRBD1	TRBV11-2	TRBJ2-6	NA	16	ASSLDRTGLTRANVLT
NA	TRBV20-1	TRBJ1-2	NA	9	SVGDTYGYT
NA	TRBV4-2	TRBJ2-1	NA	11	ASSQGLRNEQF
TRBD2	TRBV5-1	TRBJ2-3	NA	14	ASSFRLAGGPDTQY
NA	TRBV21-1	TRBJ2-1	NA	13	ASILEERDYNEQF
NA	TRBV7-9	TRBJ1-5	NA	12	ASSGGAGGQPQH
NA	TRBV5-1	TRBJ2-6	few	13	ASSLVISGANVLT
NA	TRBV6-5	TRBJ1-3	NA	14	ASSYSGTHSGNTIY
TRBD2	TRBV10-3	TRBJ2-7	once	14	AISESASGSRYEQY
NA	TRBV2	TRBJ1-2	NA	10	ARNRDNYGYT
NA	TRBV28	TRBJ1-2	NA	12	ASRDRGGGRGYT
NA	TRBV5-1	TRBJ1-2	NA	13	ASSSNGETGYGYT
NA	TRBV9	TRBJ1-2	NA	9	ASSLNYGYT
NA	TRBV5-5	TRBJ2-4	NA	11	ASSLLRENIQY
TRBD2	TRBV5-1	TRBJ2-5	NA	14	ASSPPPGRDRETQY
NA	TRBV5-1	TRBJ2-1	NA	13	ASSFRTRSWGEQF
NA	TRBV5-8	TRBJ1-5	NA	13	ASSLGGGSNQPQH
TRBD2	TRBV27	TRBJ2-7	NA	12	ASPPGREIGEQY
TRBD2	TRBV28	TRBJ2-7	NA	15	ASSSGGTPGIRYEQY
TRBD1	TRBV18	TRBJ1-1	NA	15	ASSPKTRTGGNTEAF
NA	TRBV27	TRBJ1-4	NA	12	ASSLGGRNEKLF
TRBD1	TRBV9	TRBJ2-7	NA	13	ASSPTGQGGYEQY
TRBD1	TRBV28	TRBJ1-5	NA	11	ATCRELGGPQH
NA	TRBV6-6	TRBJ1-5	NA	13	ASSYSGRSNQPQH
TRBD2	TRBV28	TRBJ2-1	NA	13	ASSSAGGRSDEQF
NA	TRBV7-2	TRBJ1-3	NA	14	ASSLQSWLTKDTIY
TRBD2	TRBV5-4	TRBJ2-7	NA	13	ASSLTSGSGHEQY
TRBD2	TRBV30	TRBJ2-3	NA	15	AWTRSSGYSSTDTQY